This T cell receptor (beta chain) was profiled in a study of cytomegalovirus exposure and HLA in healthy donors. Study outcomes and limitations: The authors excluded some V segments, including TRBV6-2 and TRBV6-3, as indistinguishable. The listing of roughly 160 TCR beta chains classed them as cytomegalovirus-associated. Common viral pathogens were later found to be apparently linked to several of the most significant clusters.

With 0 bases clipped from V and 6 bases from J, the junction kept 5 bases outside the gene matches. CDR3 length: 14 residues. CDR1 is SGDLS and CDR2 is YYNGEE in the germline V gene. This clone occurred once. Its antigen is not known. PCR was performed using 60 Vbeta and 13 Jbeta primers. Data came from immunoSEQ multiplex PCR; TCRdb stores just in-frame clones and leaves some out. Among around 150,000 clones, 70% to 85% were seen once, and the ten largest hold around 7%. The sample was PBMCs. The rearrangement joins TRBV9 to TRBJ1-2, with 7 bases fitting TRBD1. This receptor was taken from a man between 40 and 49 years old in good health and CMV-seropositive. CDR3 sequence reads: CASSVVLGGDGYTF. The CDR3 DNA follows: TGTGCCAGCAGCGTAGTTTTAGGGGGCGATGGCTACACCTTC.